This passage covers 30 T cell receptor beta chains from one sample sequenced in a study of human thymus T cells. Measured with immunoSEQ multiplex PCR; TCRdb has only the in-frame clones, and not every one. The data show fewer than 90,000 clones, around 96% seen once. In corrective heart surgery, resections were taken, and these provided the thymus tissue. The sample consisted of thymus tissue. These receptors came from a boy under two years old with a congenital heart defect but otherwise immunologically healthy.

In its sample, this clone was seen once. J is TRBJ1-4 and V is TRBV19; tentative D call: TRBD1 (5 bases). The germline CDR1 and CDR2 sequences are LNHDA and SQIVND (reference sequence). Trimming shortened V by 3 bases and J by 5 bases, and 16 bases separated the two germline ends. The CDR3 loop spans 16 amino acids. The CDR3 loop reads CASSMRSWQGNEKLFF. The CDR3, as DNA: TGTGCCAGTAGTATGAGAAGTTGGCAGGGCAATGAAAAACTGTTTTTT.

The rearrangement joins TRBV11-2 to TRBJ2-7; the D is unclear. The CDR3 totals 19 residues. V lost 0 bases and J 12 bases, leaving 33 bases between the germline ends. The germline gives CDR1 SGHAT, CDR2 FQNNGV. The CDR3 spells CASSLDWLSTASSSSWGYF. The CDR3 DNA reads as TGTGCCAGCAGCTTAGATTGGCTGTCTACAGCATCGAGCAGCTCTTGGGGGTACTTC.

The chain recombines TRBV15 with TRBJ2-2; D is tentatively TRBD1 or TRBD2 (5 bases each). Between the trimmed V and J ends, which lost 0 bases and 6 bases, there was a span of 29 bases. Germline CDR1 and CDR2: LNHNV and YYDKDF (reference sequence). CDR3 length: 21 amino acids. This CDR3 is CATSRDLERLRSPGTAGELFF. In nucleotides, the CDR3 is TGTGCCACCAGCAGAGATCTGGAAAGGTTGCGTTCACCCGGGACCGCCGGGGAGCTGTTTTTT.

The sample holds one count of this clone. The chain employs TRBV29-1 and TRBJ1-4; 8 nucleotides align to TRBD1. After removal of 2 bases from V and 3 bases from J, the junction contained 2 bases not matched to a gene. CDR1 and CDR2 from the germline V gene are SQVTM and ANQGSEA. The CDR3 consists of 14 residues. This CDR3 is CSVEKTGANEKLFF. CDR3 coding DNA: TGCAGCGTTGAAAAGACAGGGGCTAATGAAAAACTGTTTTTT.

Here the CDR3 reads CASKDFSGYTAYEQYF. For the CDR3, the DNA is TGTGCCAGCAAGGACTTTAGCGGATACACCGCCTACGAGCAGTACTTC. V and J are TRBV28 and TRBJ2-7; D is perhaps TRBD2 (6 bases). Germline assignment: CDR1 MDHEN and CDR2 SYDVKM. V was trimmed by 7 bases and J by 2 bases, leaving 21 bases between them. This CDR3 has 16 residues.

The rearrangement uses TRBV5-4 and TRBJ2-3; D unclear. The ends were cut back, 5 bases at V and 0 bases at J, with 16 bases in the middle. This CDR3 is built from 16 residues. Germline V gene lookup returns CDR1 SGHNT and CDR2 YYREEE (reference sequence). The DNA for the CDR3 is TGTGCCAGCAGTCCCCTAGGCGCTCCTAGCACAGATACGCAGTATTTT. It codes for CASSPLGAPSTDTQYF.

This clone was detected once. The chain uses TRBV7-9 and TRBJ2-7; 7 bases are shared with TRBD2. The V gene end was trimmed by 6 bases and the J gene end by 2 bases; junction bases not matched to a gene: 7. CDR1 and CDR2 from the germline V gene are SEHNR and FQNEAQ (reference sequence). This CDR3 comprises 14 residues. The CDR3, as DNA: TGTGCCAGCAGTTGGGCTAGCGGAGCCTACGAGCAGTACTTC. It specifies CASSWASGAYEQYF.

The chain recombines TRBV27 with TRBJ1-3; D uncertain. Trimming cost V 0 bases and J 2 bases, with 5 bases left between them. The germline V gene encodes CDR1 MNHEY and CDR2 SMNVEV (reference sequence). There are 14 residues in the CDR3. The DNA for the CDR3 is TGTGCCAGCAGTTTATCAGGGCCTGGAAACACCATATATTTT. Its translation: CASSLSGPGNTIYF.

In its sample, this clone was seen a few times. The chain couples TRBV11-3 to TRBJ2-7, with D unresolved. This CDR3 has 13 residues. With 0 bases removed from V and 1 base from J, the gap between germline ends came to 4 bases. CDR1 and CDR2 (germline): SGHNT, YENEEA. CDR3 DNA sequence: TGTGCCAGCAGCTTAGACAGGTCCTACGAGCAGTACTTC. Amino acids: CASSLDRSYEQYF. Based on the CDR3 plus reference TRBV11-3 and TRBJ2-7, the full variable domain is EAGVVQSPRYKIIEKKQPVAFWCNPISGHNTLYWYLQNLGQGPELLIRYENEEAVDDSQLPKDRFSAERLKGVDSTLKIQPAELGDSAVYLCASSLDRSYEQYFGPGTRLTVT.

In nucleotides, the CDR3 is TGTGCCAGCAGGACCCTAGCGGGAGGGCCGAGCACAGATACGCAGTATTTT. Protein sequence: CASRTLAGGPSTDTQYF. The rearrangement joins TRBV11-2 to TRBJ2-3, with 12 bases identical to TRBD2. The V gene end was trimmed by 6 bases and the J gene end by 0 bases; junction bases not matched to a gene: 7. Germline V CDR1 and CDR2: SGHAT, FQNNGV. CDR3 length: 17 residues.

The V call is TRBV7-6, the J call TRBJ1-2; 10 bases are a match to TRBD1. The V gene's germline CDR1 is SGHVS and CDR2 FNYEAQ. V lost 4 bases to trimming and J lost 2 bases; unmatched junction nucleotides: 4. The CDR3 sequence is 15 residues long. Written as DNA, the CDR3 is TGTGCCAGCAGCTACCGGGACAGGGGAAACTATGGCTACACCTTC. As protein: CASSYRDRGNYGYTF.

The chain has TRBV7-2 and TRBJ1-5, with D possibly TRBD1 on 6 matching bases. This CDR3 contains 13 residues. V gave up 1 base and J gave up 8 bases, with 9 bases separating them. Germline values: CDR1 SGHTA, CDR2 FQGNSA. The CDR3 nucleotides are TGTGCCAGCAGCTTAGGGGGGCGGAAGCCCCAGCATTTT. Translating gives CASSLGGRKPQHF.

The chain has TRBV27 and TRBJ2-7, with TRBD2 matching 9 bases. CDR1 is MNHEY, CDR2 SMNVEV, per germline (reference sequence). J lost 0 bases, V lost 0 bases, and 3 bases had no gene match. The CDR3 consists of 16 residues. The CDR3 bases are TGTGCCAGCAGTTTATCGGCGGGGGGGAGCTCCTACGAGCAGTACTTC. It specifies CASSLSAGGSSYEQYF.

Only one count was recorded for this clone. This chain joins TRBV7-2 and TRBJ1-2, with D unclear. This CDR3 comprises 16 residues. V was shortened by 0 bases and J by 4 bases, with 15 bases between the two germline ends. Germline V gene lookup returns CDR1 SGHTA and CDR2 FQGNSA. The CDR3 region is CASSLAGPGISYGYTF. CDR3 sequence (DNA): TGTGCCAGCAGCTTAGCAGGGCCGGGGATTTCCTATGGCTACACCTTC.

The chain links TRBV15 to TRBJ2-7, with 8 bases fitting TRBD1. Per the germline V gene, CDR1 is LNHNV and CDR2 is YYDKDF (reference sequence). The CDR3 spans 17 residues. V shed 1 base, J shed 3 bases, and the junction held 11 bases outside the gene matches. CDR3 amino acids: CATSRVYGQGIGYEQYF. The DNA for the CDR3 is TGTGCCACCAGCAGAGTTTACGGACAGGGAATAGGCTACGAGCAGTACTTC.

The V gene is TRBV28, the J gene TRBJ2-3; 7 nucleotides match TRBD2. The length of the CDR3 is 15 residues. V gave up 2 bases and J gave up 0 bases; unmatched junction bases: 2. Germline V CDR1 and CDR2: MDHEN, SYDVKM. The CDR3 region is CASSLQAGSTDTQYF. The DNA for the CDR3 is TGTGCCAGCAGTTTACAAGCGGGAAGCACAGATACGCAGTATTTT.

The rearrangement uses TRBV27 and TRBJ2-7; D may be TRBD1 or TRBD2 (5 bases each). Germline CDR1 MNHEY, CDR2 SMNVEV (reference sequence). The CDR3 is made up of 16 amino acids. V shed 5 bases and J shed 6 bases, with 23 bases lying between them. The CDR3 region has the DNA TGTGCCAGCAGTACTTCCGGGACCCCGGTGGCAGGCGAGCAGTACTTC. Its protein is CASSTSGTPVAGEQYF.

This chain uses TRBV6-5 with TRBJ1-3; D unclear. The V gene's germline CDR1 is MNHEY and CDR2 SVGAGI. Trimming removed 6 bases from V and 4 bases from J, with 4 bases in between. The CDR3 has 11 amino acids. The CDR3 region has the DNA TGTGCCAGCAGCTGGGGAAACACCATATATTTT. It yields the protein CASSWGNTIYF.

V gene TRBV5-1 combines with J gene TRBJ1-1; a weak D match, TRBD1 (5 bases). Deletions cut 1 base from V and 3 bases from J, with 7 bases between. The CDR3 is made up of 13 amino acids. CDR1 is SGHRS, CDR2 YFSETQ, per germline. The CDR3 spells CASSLRQYTEAFF. The CDR3 DNA reads TGCGCCAGCAGCTTGAGACAGTACACTGAAGCTTTCTTT.

The chain joins TRBV7-2 to TRBJ2-1, with D unresolved. V was trimmed by 2 bases and J by 2 bases, leaving 13 bases between them. Germline values: CDR1 SGHTA, CDR2 FQGNSA. The CDR3 loop spans 16 amino acids. CDR3 bases: TGTGCCAGCAGCTTAAAGGAGTATACCCCCTACAATGAGCAGTTCTTC. Its protein product is CASSLKEYTPYNEQFF.

This chain uses TRBV2 with TRBJ1-1; D remains unclear. V lost 0 bases, J lost 0 bases, and 17 bases lay in between. Germline values: CDR1 SNHLY, CDR2 FYNNEI. The CDR3 has 18 residues. CDR3 amino acids: CASSEAESPLSMNTEAFF. The CDR3 region has the DNA TGTGCCAGCAGTGAAGCGGAATCCCCATTATCCATGAACACTGAAGCTTTCTTT.

The chain joins TRBV4-1 to TRBJ1-3; D not certain. The germline V and J ends were trimmed by 3 bases and 0 bases, with 21 bases remaining between them. This CDR3 has 19 amino acids. Germline V lookup: CDR1 MGHRA, CDR2 YSYEKL. The CDR3 reads CASSHGVKKSQYSGNTIYF. CDR3 DNA sequence: TGCGCCAGCAGCCACGGTGTCAAGAAGTCACAGTACTCTGGAAACACCATATATTTT.

V is TRBV6-1 and J is TRBJ1-5; D remains unclear. Germline V gene lookup returns CDR1 MNHNS and CDR2 SASEGT. Trimming pared 4 bases from V and 2 bases from J, leaving 15 bases between. The CDR3 is 16 residues long. This CDR3 is CASSAARSYGNQPQHF. CDR3 in DNA: TGTGCCAGCAGTGCTGCCAGGTCTTACGGCAATCAGCCCCAGCATTTT.

The chain uses TRBV15 and TRBJ2-5; TRBD2 matches 9 bases. Unmatched junction bases numbered 15, after V lost 5 bases and J lost 2 bases. Germline V lookup: CDR1 LNHNV, CDR2 YYDKDF (reference sequence). The CDR3 extends over 18 amino acids. In DNA form, the CDR3 reads TGTGCCACCAGCGGTAGCGGGGGAACCTTTCGGTGGCAAGAGACCCAGTACTTC. The encoded protein is CATSGSGGTFRWQETQYF.

CDR3 in amino acids: CATMAGFSSYNEQFF. CDR3 DNA sequence: TGCGCCACCATGGCGGGGTTCAGCTCCTACAATGAGCAGTTCTTC. The V and J genes are TRBV5-1 and TRBJ2-1, with D possibly being TRBD2 (6 bases). CDR1 is SGHRS and CDR2 is YFSETQ in the germline V gene. This CDR3 has 15 amino acids. V lost 9 bases and J lost 0, with 16 bases in between.

This chain joins TRBV7-2 and TRBJ2-2; 8 bases map to TRBD1. CDR3 length equals 18 residues. With V trimmed by 3 bases and J by 4 bases, 13 bases remained unmatched. Looked up from germline, CDR1 is SGHTA and CDR2 is FQGNSA. As DNA, the CDR3 is TGTGCCAGCAGCTTTGCTCAGGGGGCCCGAGAATTCACCGGGGAGCTGTTTTTT. This encodes CASSFAQGAREFTGELFF.

The genes are TRBV12-5 and TRBJ2-5; tentatively, D is TRBD2 (6 bases). The germline V gene encodes CDR1 LGHNT and CDR2 FRNRAP. This CDR3 is built from 17 residues. The germline V and J ends were trimmed by 3 bases and 1 base, with 18 bases remaining between them. CDR3 nucleotide sequence: TGTGCTAGTGGTTTAAAAGGGCGGGGCGGTTTCCAAGAGACCCAGTACTTC. Its protein product is CASGLKGRGGFQETQYF.

This chain uses TRBV30 with TRBJ2-3, with 10 bases fitting TRBD2. This CDR3 contains 16 residues. V lost 0 bases to trimming and J lost 6 bases; unmatched junction nucleotides: 9. Germline V gene lookup returns CDR1 GTSNPN and CDR2 SVGIG (reference sequence). CDR3 sequence: CAWSVCRAGGPDTQYF. The DNA for the CDR3 is TGTGCCTGGAGTGTCTGTCGAGCGGGGGGGCCGGATACGCAGTATTTT.

This clone appeared a single time. This chain links TRBV10-3 with TRBJ2-2; the match to TRBD1 covers 8 bases. The CDR3 is 14 residues long. V lost 7 bases and J lost 3; bases outside the gene matches: 4. CDR1 and CDR2 from the germline V gene are ENHRY and SYGVKD. CDR3 sequence (DNA): TGTGCCATCAAGGGACAGGAAGACACCGGGGAGCTGTTTTTT. This codes for CAIKGQEDTGELFF.

The chain carries TRBV11-2 and TRBJ2-1, with TRBD1 identical over 9 bases. V shed 5 bases and J 12 bases; nucleotides not matched to a gene: 17. This CDR3 comprises 16 residues. CDR1 is SGHAT and CDR2 is FQNNGV in the germline V gene. Here the CDR3 reads CASSRTGTGFTAGQFF. The CDR3 DNA reads TGTGCCAGCAGCCGCACAGGGACAGGGTTTACGGCCGGGCAGTTCTTC.